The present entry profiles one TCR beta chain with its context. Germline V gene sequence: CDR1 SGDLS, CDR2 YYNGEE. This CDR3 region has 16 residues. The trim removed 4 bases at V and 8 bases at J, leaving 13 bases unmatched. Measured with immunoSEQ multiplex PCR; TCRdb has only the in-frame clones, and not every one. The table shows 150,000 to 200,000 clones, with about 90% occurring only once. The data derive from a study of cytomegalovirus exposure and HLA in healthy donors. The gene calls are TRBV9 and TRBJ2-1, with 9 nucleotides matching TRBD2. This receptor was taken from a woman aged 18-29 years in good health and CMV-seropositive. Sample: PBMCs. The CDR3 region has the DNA TGTGCCAGCAGCAAACCCGGGACTAGCTTGTTCGATGAGCAGTTCTTC. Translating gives CASSKPGTSLFDEQFF. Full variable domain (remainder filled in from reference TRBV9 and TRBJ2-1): DSGVTQTPKHLITATGQRVTLRCSPRSGDLSVYWYQQSLDQGLQFLIQYYNGEERAKGNILERFSAQQFPDLHSELNLSSLELGDSALYFCASSKPGTSLFDEQFFGPGTRLTVL.